The rows below give T cell receptor beta chains drawn from one sample of a study of response to subunit inactivated influenza vaccine. MiXCR, applied by TCRdb to the RT-PCR reads, yields one record per CDR3 protein. The data contain fewer than 550,000 distinct CDR3 sequences, roughly 25% of them singletons. Sequenced here: CD4+ T cells sorted from PBMCs, sampled more than 4 days after vaccination. These receptors were taken from a man aged 50 or older who received an inactivated influenza vaccine. Each CDR3 is given with its conserved first and last residue. The D gene is left open where the match is weak. Where a row states a size, it is once, few, many or the class of an expanded clone; other rows omit it.

v_call	clone_size	d_call	j_call	cdr3_aa	cdr3_nt
TRBV20-1	NA	TRBD1	TRBJ1-5	CSASQGAGNQPQHF	TGCAGTGCATCGCAGGGGGCAGGCAATCAGCCCCAGCATTTT
TRBV20-1	few	NA	TRBJ2-1	CSAIGQPEGYNEQFF	TGCAGTGCTATCGGGCAGCCCGAGGGCTACAATGAGCAGTTCTTC
TRBV11-2	few	TRBD1	TRBJ1-2	CASSADRLDGYTF	TGTGCCAGCAGCGCGGACAGGTTAGATGGCTACACCTTC
TRBV9	few	NA	TRBJ2-3	CASSTRLGADTQYF	TGTGCCAGCAGCACGAGGCTAGGGGCAGATACGCAGTATTTT
TRBV7-9	many	NA	TRBJ1-2	CASGQTSRGYTF	TGTGCCAGCGGACAGACTTCTCGTGGCTACACCTTC
TRBV7-2	few	NA	TRBJ2-1	CASSRRVAGSSYNEQFF	TGTGCCAGCAGCCGGCGGGTTGCGGGAAGCTCCTACAATGAGCAGTTCTTC
TRBV7-9	few	NA	TRBJ2-1	CASSLAGGGLEQFF	TGTGCCAGCAGCTTAGCCGGGGGAGGCTTAGAGCAGTTCTTC
TRBV7-2	NA	TRBD2	TRBJ2-5	CASSLTGLAEETQYF	TGTGCCAGCAGCTTAACGGGACTAGCGGAAGAGACCCAGTACTTC
TRBV6-2/TRBV6-3	few	NA	TRBJ2-3	CASSYVSGWSTDTQYF	TGTGCCAGCAGTTACGTATCAGGGTGGAGCACAGATACGCAGTATTTT
TRBV6-5	NA	TRBD1	TRBJ2-5	CASSYFQGTGRKETQYF	TGTGCCAGCAGTTACTTTCAAGGGACAGGGAGGAAAGAGACCCAGTACTTC
TRBV6-5	NA	NA	TRBJ2-1	CASSFGQGGLRVNEQFF	TGTGCCAGCAGTTTCGGACAGGGAGGGCTTCGAGTCAATGAGCAGTTCTTC
TRBV7-2	few	TRBD2	TRBJ2-7	CASSLGPSAGGTYEQYF	TGTGCCAGCAGCTTAGGGCCCTCAGCGGGGGGAACCTACGAGCAGTACTTC
TRBV29-1	once	NA	TRBJ2-7	CSVVGQGFTEQYF	TGCAGCGTTGTAGGTCAGGGATTTACCGAGCAGTACTTC
TRBV7-2	NA	NA	TRBJ2-1	CASSLGVSSGNEQFF	TGTGCCAGCAGCTTAGGGGTGTCCTCTGGCAATGAGCAGTTCTTC
TRBV6-2/TRBV6-3	few	NA	TRBJ2-5	CASSYDLSGRGGFEETQYF	TGTGCCAGCAGTTACGACCTATCCGGACGTGGGGGGTTTGAAGAGACCCAGTACTTC
TRBV29-1	NA	TRBD1	TRBJ1-4	CSVGQRREKLFF	TGCAGCGTGGGACAGAGGCGTGAAAAACTGTTTTTT
TRBV14	NA	TRBD2	TRBJ2-1	CASSQLAGALGHEQFF	TGTGCCAGCAGCCAGTTAGCGGGAGCCCTTGGACATGAGCAGTTCTTC
TRBV6-1	few	NA	TRBJ1-1	CASSPRGLTEAFF	TGTGCCAGCAGTCCCAGGGGACTAACTGAAGCTTTCTTT
TRBV12-3/TRBV12-4	few	NA	TRBJ2-3	CASRRSGPDTDTQYF	TGTGCCAGCAGAAGGAGCGGACCCGACACAGATACGCAGTATTTT
TRBV12-3/TRBV12-4	NA	NA	TRBJ2-7	CASSFGGGQSYEQYF	TGTGCCAGCAGTTTTGGGGGGGGGCAATCCTACGAGCAGTACTTC
TRBV7-2	NA	NA	TRBJ1-1	CASSLRKSTEAFF	TGTGCCAGCAGCTTAAGGAAGAGCACTGAAGCTTTCTTT
TRBV7-2	NA	NA	TRBJ2-5	CASSLARGHPYF	TGTGCCAGCAGCTTAGCGAGAGGACACCCTTACTTC
TRBV7-2	few	NA	TRBJ2-3	CASSPGGQDTQYF	TGTGCCAGCAGCCCCGGGGGGCAAGATACGCAGTATTTT
TRBV5-6	NA	TRBD2	TRBJ2-7	CASSTGLAGYEQYF	TGTGCCAGCAGCACGGGACTAGCGGGATACGAGCAGTACTTC
TRBV5-1	NA	NA	TRBJ2-7	CASSLATARSYEQYF	TGCGCCAGCAGCTTGGCCACAGCCCGCTCCTACGAGCAGTACTTC
TRBV4-3	NA	NA	TRBJ2-5	CASSQGPFQETQYF	TGCGCCAGCAGCCAAGGACCGTTTCAAGAGACCCAGTACTTC
TRBV7-3	NA	NA	TRBJ2-1	CASSPHPSSYNEQFF	TGTGCCAGCAGCCCGCACCCAAGCTCCTACAATGAGCAGTTCTTC
TRBV4-2	NA	TRBD1	TRBJ2-7	CASSQGPPGQGYEQYF	TGTGCCAGCAGCCAAGGCCCCCCGGGACAGGGTTACGAGCAGTACTTC
TRBV28	NA	NA	TRBJ2-6	CASSFGGAYGAGANVLTF	TGTGCCAGCAGTTTTGGGGGGGCGTACGGCGCTGGGGCCAACGTCCTGACTTTC
TRBV20-1	few	NA	TRBJ2-2	CSASTGQGLGELFF	TGCAGTGCTTCCACGGGACAAGGGCTTGGGGAGCTGTTTTTT
TRBV7-2	NA	NA	TRBJ2-1	CASSYQTRTNEQFF	TGTGCCAGCAGCTACCAGACTAGGACCAATGAGCAGTTCTTC
TRBV5-1	NA	NA	TRBJ2-3	CASSLVPEGGTSTDTQYF	TGCGCCAGCAGCTTGGTCCCGGAGGGCGGAACTAGCACAGATACGCAGTATTTT
TRBV3-1	few	NA	TRBJ2-5	CASSQDAKTRGETQYF	TGTGCCAGCAGCCAAGATGCGAAGACCCGAGGGGAGACCCAGTACTTC
TRBV29-1	few	NA	TRBJ2-5	CSLSQGQETQYF	TGCAGCCTCTCCCAGGGTCAAGAGACCCAGTACTTC
TRBV7-6	NA	TRBD1	TRBJ1-5	CASSLGAGGNNQPQHF	TGTGCCAGCAGCTTAGGGGCAGGGGGCAACAATCAGCCCCAGCATTTT
TRBV14	NA	TRBD1	TRBJ1-6	CASSRLTGANTPLHF	TGTGCCAGCAGCCGACTCACAGGGGCAAATACACCCCTCCACTTT
TRBV12-3/TRBV12-4	NA	NA	TRBJ2-7	CAIRKRGGRTYEQYF	TGTGCCATCAGGAAAAGGGGCGGGCGAACCTACGAGCAGTACTTC
TRBV24-1	NA	TRBD1	TRBJ1-5	CATSDSGTDNNQPQHF	TGTGCCACCAGTGACTCCGGGACAGACAACAATCAGCCCCAGCATTTT
TRBV7-2	few	NA	TRBJ2-3	CASSPRWGAPADTQYF	TGTGCCAGCAGCCCCAGATGGGGGGCCCCCGCAGATACGCAGTATTTT
TRBV4-3	few	NA	TRBJ1-1	CASSDSGTTNTEAFF	TGCGCCAGCAGCGACTCCGGGACAACGAACACTGAAGCTTTCTTT
TRBV20-1	many	NA	TRBJ2-7	CSASGPSGRTYEQYF	TGCAGTGCTAGTGGCCCCAGTGGCAGAACCTACGAGCAGTACTTC
TRBV7-2	few	NA	TRBJ1-1	CASSSRGPPEAFF	TGTGCCAGCAGCTCAAGAGGGCCCCCTGAAGCTTTCTTT
TRBV6-1	few	NA	TRBJ1-2	CASSVGSTGLYGYTF	TGTGCCAGCAGTGTGGGGAGTACAGGGCTCTATGGCTACACCTTC
TRBV4-3	few	NA	TRBJ1-6	CASSQDWNRYNSPLHF	TGCGCCAGCAGCCAAGATTGGAACAGATATAATTCACCCCTCCACTTT
TRBV29-1	once	TRBD2	TRBJ2-5	CSVEGGLAGDETQYF	TGCAGCGTTGAAGGTGGACTAGCGGGAGATGAGACCCAGTACTTC
TRBV19	NA	TRBD1	TRBJ2-4	CASSIGQGNIQYF	TGTGCCAGTAGTATCGGACAGGGAAACATTCAGTACTTC
TRBV6-2/TRBV6-3	NA	NA	TRBJ1-1	CASSYTPSVSRGTEAFF	TGTGCCAGCAGTTACACCCCGTCGGTATCACGGGGCACTGAAGCTTTCTTT
TRBV7-9	few	NA	TRBJ1-1	CASSPGGYGITEAFF	TGTGCCAGCAGCCCAGGAGGTTACGGAATCACTGAAGCTTTCTTT
TRBV10-3	NA	TRBD2	TRBJ2-7	CAIRTSGPSYEQYF	TGTGCCATCAGAACTAGCGGGCCTTCCTACGAGCAGTACTTC
TRBV4-2	many	TRBD1	TRBJ2-1	CASSQDRANEQFF	TGTGCCAGCAGCCAGGACAGGGCCAATGAGCAGTTCTTC
TRBV5-5	few	NA	TRBJ2-7	CASSLEDMKASYEQYF	TGTGCCAGCAGCTTGGAAGACATGAAGGCCTCCTACGAGCAGTACTTC
TRBV4-3	NA	TRBD2	TRBJ2-7	CASSQDRTSGYEQYF	TGCGCCAGCAGCCAAGATCGGACTAGCGGCTACGAGCAGTACTTC
TRBV7-9	NA	TRBD1	TRBJ1-2	CASSRATGGSYGYTF	TGTGCCAGCAGCCGCGCTACAGGGGGAAGTTATGGCTACACCTTC
TRBV12-3/TRBV12-4	many	TRBD1	TRBJ1-1	CASSLRGPTEAFF	TGTGCCAGCAGTCTCAGGGGGCCCACTGAAGCTTTCTTT
TRBV20-1	NA	NA	TRBJ2-1	CSAMATSSYNEQFF	TGCAGTGCTATGGCTACTAGCTCTTACAATGAGCAGTTCTTC
TRBV6-6	few	NA	TRBJ1-2	CASNQQGGYTF	TGTGCCAGCAACCAACAGGGTGGCTACACCTTC
TRBV11-2	NA	TRBD1	TRBJ1-3	CASSSDRDRPRTIYF	TGTGCCAGCAGCTCAGACCGGGACAGGCCCCGGACCATATATTTT
TRBV5-6	few	TRBD2	TRBJ2-3	CASSLVTSGKADTQYF	TGTGCCAGCAGCTTGGTAACTAGCGGAAAAGCTGATACGCAGTATTTT
TRBV11-2	NA	TRBD1	TRBJ2-1	CASSLSQGAFNEQFF	TGTGCCAGCAGCTTATCACAGGGGGCATTCAATGAGCAGTTCTTC
TRBV10-3	few	TRBD1	TRBJ2-7	CAIRGSTGKRDEQYF	TGTGCCATCAGGGGGTCGACAGGGAAGCGCGACGAGCAGTACTTC